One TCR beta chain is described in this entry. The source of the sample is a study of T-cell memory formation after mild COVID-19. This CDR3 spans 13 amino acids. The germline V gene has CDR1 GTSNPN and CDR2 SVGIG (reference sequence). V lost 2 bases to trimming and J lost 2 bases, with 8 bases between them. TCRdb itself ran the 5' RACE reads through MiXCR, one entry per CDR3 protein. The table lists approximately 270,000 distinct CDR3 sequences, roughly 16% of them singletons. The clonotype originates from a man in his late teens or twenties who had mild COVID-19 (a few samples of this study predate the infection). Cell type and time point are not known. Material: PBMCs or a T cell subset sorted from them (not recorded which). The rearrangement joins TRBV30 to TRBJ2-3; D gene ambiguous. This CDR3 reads CAWSLGSTDTQYF. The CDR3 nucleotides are TGTGCCTGGAGTTTAGGATCCACAGATACGCAGTATTTT.